One and the same sample provided the 11 T cell receptor beta chains below, sequenced in a study of graft-versus-host responses after intestinal transplantation. The antigens these receptors bind are not known. Sequencing used immunoSEQ multiplex PCR; TCRdb keeps in-frame clones, though not all of them. This sample has over 90,000 clones, with about 91% found just once. The sequences come from unstimulated CD8+ T cells sorted from spleen or lymph node cells, collected before intestinal transplant. Every receptor here comes from a human donor who received an intestinal transplant.

The rearrangement joins TRBV27 to TRBJ1-4; perhaps TRBD1 as D (5 bases). With 4 bases removed from V and 2 bases from J, the gap between germline ends came to 8 bases. The CDR3 runs 14 residues. The germline gives CDR1 MNHEY, CDR2 SMNVEV (reference sequence). The DNA of the CDR3 is TGTGCCAGCAGTTGGGGGGGGACTAATGAAAAACTGTTTTTT. As protein: CASSWGGTNEKLFF.

V gene TRBV28 combines with J gene TRBJ2-1; 7 nucleotides agree with TRBD2. CDR1 is MDHEN, CDR2 SYDVKM, per germline. V dropped 6 bases and J dropped 10; count of bases not matched to a gene: 12. This CDR3 region has 14 residues. The CDR3 reads CASSPLGGEGEQFF. In nucleotides, the CDR3 is TGTGCCAGCAGCCCACTCGGCGGGGAGGGGGAGCAGTTCTTC. Together with reference TRBV28 and TRBJ2-1, the CDR3 gives the full variable domain: DVKVTQSSRYLVKRTGEKVFLECVQDMDHENMFWYRQDPGLGLRLIYFSYDVKMKEKGDIPEGYSVSREKKERFSLILESASTNQTSMYLCASSPLGGEGEQFFGPGTRLTVL.

V is TRBV2 and J is TRBJ2-3; 7 positions match TRBD1. This CDR3 comprises 13 residues. The germline CDR1 and CDR2 sequences are SNHLY and FYNNEI. The J segment lost 5 bases and the V segment lost 5 bases, leaving 4 bases of the junction unmatched. The CDR3 here is CASSTGVGDTQYF. The CDR3 region has the DNA TGTGCCAGCAGTACAGGGGTCGGAGATACGCAGTATTTT.

The chain has TRBV6-1 and TRBJ1-2; D ambiguous. The CDR3 consists of 13 residues. Trimming removed 6 bases at V and 4 bases at J, with 12 bases between. CDR1 is MNHNS, CDR2 SASEGT, per germline. In DNA form, the CDR3 reads TGTGCCAGCAGCCCCGGGAGTCCCTATGGCTACACCTTC. It is translated as CASSPGSPYGYTF.

The CDR3: CASSLGPGESYEQYF. The DNA for the CDR3 is TGTGCCAGCAGCTTAGGGCCGGGGGAATCCTACGAGCAGTACTTC. The rearrangement uses TRBV7-6 and TRBJ2-7, with D tentatively TRBD2 (6 bases). The CDR3 totals 15 residues. Looked up from germline, CDR1 is SGHVS and CDR2 is FNYEAQ. Trimming removed 1 base from V and 1 base from J, with 11 bases in between.

V and J are TRBV11-2 and TRBJ1-1, with D possibly matching TRBD1 (6 bases). The CDR3 length is 12 residues. Germline loops: CDR1 SGHAT, CDR2 FQNNGV. Trimming shortened V by 3 bases and J by 10 bases, and 12 bases separated the two germline ends. The DNA for the CDR3 is TGTGCCAGCAGCTTCACGGCAGGGGTAGCTTTCTTT. Its protein is CASSFTAGVAFF. The full variable domain, rest sourced from reference TRBV11-2 and TRBJ1-1, is EAGVAQSPRYKIIEKRQSVAFWCNPISGHATLYWYQQILGQGPKLLIQFQNNGVVDDSQLPKDRFSAERLKGVDSTLKIQPAKLEDSAVYLCASSFTAGVAFFGQGTRLTVV.

The chain combines TRBV15 with TRBJ1-4; D not resolved. CDR3 size: 17 residues. Trimming cost V 0 bases and J 5 bases, with 16 bases left between them. Germline-derived CDR1 and CDR2 are LNHNV and YYDKDF (reference sequence). The CDR3 coding sequence is TGTGCCACCAGCAGAGACTGGGCATTTGGGAGCAATGAAAAACTGTTTTTT. Amino acids: CATSRDWAFGSNEKLFF.

The chain links TRBV19 to TRBJ2-1, with D maybe TRBD2 (6 bases). The V and J ends lost 6 bases and 8 bases respectively, with 14 bases between them. This CDR3 comprises 13 residues. Germline loops: CDR1 LNHDA, CDR2 SQIVND (reference sequence). Written as DNA, the CDR3 is TGTGCCAGTAGCGGAGGGCCGGTCCATGAGCAGTTCTTC. Amino acids: CASSGGPVHEQFF.

This clone was counted between two and nine times. The gene calls are TRBV6-5 and TRBJ2-7; maybe TRBD1 (5 bases). With 1 base removed from V and 0 bases from J, the gap between germline ends came to 13 bases. The germline V gene encodes CDR1 MNHEY and CDR2 SVGAGI. The CDR3 contains 16 residues. The CDR3 DNA is TGTGCCAGCAGTTACTTTAGGACACCGAGCTCCTACGAGCAGTACTTC. Protein product: CASSYFRTPSSYEQYF.

The chain employs TRBV7-2 and TRBJ1-2; TRBD1 might be the D (5 bases). This CDR3 has 14 residues. V shed 3 bases and J shed 1 base, with 9 bases lying between them. Germline V gives CDR1 SGHTA, CDR2 FQGNSA. Here the CDR3 DNA reads TGTGCCAGCAGCTTTACAGGTTTTAACTATGGCTACACCTTC. Translation gives CASSFTGFNYGYTF.

The chain uses TRBV6-1 and TRBJ1-5; 7 bases are a match to TRBD1. The germline CDR1 and CDR2 sequences are MNHNS and SASEGT. V trimming: 11 bases; J trimming: 4 bases; junction bases outside the gene matches: 5. The CDR3 runs 12 residues. CDR3 protein: CACPRGNQPQHF. DNA for the CDR3: TGTGCCTGCCCCAGGGGGAATCAGCCCCAGCATTTT.